This T cell receptor beta chain was obtained from a study of shared clonotypes between healthy human individuals. The CDR3 runs 14 residues. Germline V CDR1 and CDR2: GTSNPN, SVGIG (reference sequence). Trimming cost V 4 bases and J 2 bases, with 14 bases left between them. Measured with immunoSEQ multiplex PCR; TCRdb has only the in-frame clones, and not every one. The data contain approximately 330,000 clones, roughly 70% of them seen just once; the ten biggest clones take up around 9.3%. The sequencing input was memory CD4+ T cells sorted from blood. This sample's subset: CD45RA-negative fraction. The chain carries TRBV30 and TRBJ1-2; D might be TRBD1 (6 bases). The receptor's source is a man aged 25-45 years in good health. The CDR3 coding sequence is TGTGCCTGGACTCGTGGGGGCTTGAACTATGGCTACACCTTC. Translating it yields CAWTRGGLNYGYTF. The whole variable domain, filled in from reference TRBV30 and TRBJ1-2, reads SQTIHQWPATLVQPVGSPLSLECTVEGTSNPNLYWYRQAAGRGLQLLFYSVGIGQISSEVPQNLSASRPQDRQFILSSKKLLLSDSGFYLCAWTRGGLNYGYTFGSGTRLTVV.